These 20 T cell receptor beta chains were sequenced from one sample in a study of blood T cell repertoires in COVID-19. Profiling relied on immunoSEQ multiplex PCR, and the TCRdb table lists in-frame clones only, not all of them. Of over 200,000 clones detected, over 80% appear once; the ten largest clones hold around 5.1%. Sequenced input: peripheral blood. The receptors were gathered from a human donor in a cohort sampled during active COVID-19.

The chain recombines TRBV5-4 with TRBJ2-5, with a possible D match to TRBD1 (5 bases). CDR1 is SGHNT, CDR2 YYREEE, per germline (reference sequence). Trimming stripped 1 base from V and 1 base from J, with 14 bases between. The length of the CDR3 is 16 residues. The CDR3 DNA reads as TGTGCCAGCAGCTTGATCCAGGGCGCAAGCCAAGAGACCCAGTACTTC. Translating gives CASSLIQGASQETQYF.

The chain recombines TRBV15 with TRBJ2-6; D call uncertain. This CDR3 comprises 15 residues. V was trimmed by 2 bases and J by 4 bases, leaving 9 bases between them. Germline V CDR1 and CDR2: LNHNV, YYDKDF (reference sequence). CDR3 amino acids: CATSRPGEGANVLTF. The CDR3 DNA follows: TGTGCCACCAGCAGACCAGGTGAGGGGGCCAACGTCCTGACTTTC.

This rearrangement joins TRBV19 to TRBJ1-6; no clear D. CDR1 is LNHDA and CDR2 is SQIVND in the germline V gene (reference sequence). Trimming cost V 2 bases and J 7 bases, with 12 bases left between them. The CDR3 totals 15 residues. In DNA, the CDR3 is TGTGCCAGTAGTATACCTTGGAGTCTGAATTCACCCCTCCACTTT. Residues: CASSIPWSLNSPLHF.

CDR3 sequence reads: CASRGQGQYNEQFF. In DNA, the CDR3 is TGTGCCAGCAGGGGACAGGGACAATACAATGAGCAGTTCTTC. V gene TRBV6-5 combines with J gene TRBJ2-1, with 9 bases that match TRBD1. J lost 4 bases, V lost 6 bases, and 4 bases had no gene match. Germline CDR1 reads MNHEY; CDR2 reads SVGAGI. The CDR3 totals 14 residues.

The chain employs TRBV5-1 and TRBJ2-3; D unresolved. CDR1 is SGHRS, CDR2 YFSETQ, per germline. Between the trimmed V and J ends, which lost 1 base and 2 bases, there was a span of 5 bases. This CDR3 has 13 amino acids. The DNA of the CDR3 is TGCGCCAGCAGCTTGTTCCTCACAGATACGCAGTATTTT. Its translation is CASSLFLTDTQYF. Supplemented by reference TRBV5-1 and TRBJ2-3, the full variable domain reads KAGVTQTPRYLIKTRGQQVTLSCSPISGHRSVSWYQQTPGQGLQFLFEYFSETQRNKGNFPGRFSGRQFSNSRSEMNVSTLELGDSALYLCASSLFLTDTQYFGPGTRLTVL.

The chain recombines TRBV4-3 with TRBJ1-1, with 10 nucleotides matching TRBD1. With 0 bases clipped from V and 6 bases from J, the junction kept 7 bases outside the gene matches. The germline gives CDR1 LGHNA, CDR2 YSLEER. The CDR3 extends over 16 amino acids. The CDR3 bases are TGCGCCAGCAGCCAAGATCCGGGACAGGGGTTCCCTGAAGCTTTCTTT. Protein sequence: CASSQDPGQGFPEAFF.

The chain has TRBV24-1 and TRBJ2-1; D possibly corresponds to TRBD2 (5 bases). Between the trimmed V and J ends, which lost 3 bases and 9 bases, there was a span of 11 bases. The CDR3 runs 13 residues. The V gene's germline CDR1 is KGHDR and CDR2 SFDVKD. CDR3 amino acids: CATSDNRLTEQFF. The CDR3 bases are TGTGCCACCAGTGATAACCGACTAACTGAGCAGTTCTTC.

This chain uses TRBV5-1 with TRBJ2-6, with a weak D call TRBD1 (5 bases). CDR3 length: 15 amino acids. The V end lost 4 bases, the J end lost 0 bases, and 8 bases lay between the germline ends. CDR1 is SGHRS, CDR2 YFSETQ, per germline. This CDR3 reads CASSPDTSGANVLTF. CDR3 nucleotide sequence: TGCGCCAGCAGCCCGGACACCTCTGGGGCCAACGTCCTGACTTTC.

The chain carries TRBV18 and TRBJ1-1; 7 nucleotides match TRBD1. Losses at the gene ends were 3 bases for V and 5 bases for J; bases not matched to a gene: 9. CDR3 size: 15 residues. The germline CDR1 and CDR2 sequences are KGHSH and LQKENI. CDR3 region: CASSPNNRGNTEAFF. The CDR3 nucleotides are TGTGCCAGCTCACCTAACAACAGGGGAAATACTGAAGCTTTCTTT.

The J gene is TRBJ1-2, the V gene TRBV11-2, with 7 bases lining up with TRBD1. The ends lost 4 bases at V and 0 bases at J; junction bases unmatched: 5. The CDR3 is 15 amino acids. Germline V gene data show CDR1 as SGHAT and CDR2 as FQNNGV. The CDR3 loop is CASSSEDRTNYGYTF. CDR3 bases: TGTGCCAGCAGCTCGGAGGACAGGACTAACTATGGCTACACCTTC.

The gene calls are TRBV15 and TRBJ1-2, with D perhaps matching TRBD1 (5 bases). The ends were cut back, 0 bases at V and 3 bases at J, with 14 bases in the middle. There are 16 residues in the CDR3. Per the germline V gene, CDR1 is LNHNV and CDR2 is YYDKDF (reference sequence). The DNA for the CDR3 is TGTGCCACCAGCAGAGATCGGAAACAGGCCCACTATGGCTACACCTTC. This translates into CATSRDRKQAHYGYTF.

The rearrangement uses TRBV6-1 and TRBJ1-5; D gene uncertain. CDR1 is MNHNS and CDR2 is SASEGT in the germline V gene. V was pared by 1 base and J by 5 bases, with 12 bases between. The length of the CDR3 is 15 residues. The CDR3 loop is CASSEVGRFDQPQHF. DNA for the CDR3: TGTGCCAGCAGTGAAGTAGGCAGGTTTGATCAGCCCCAGCATTTT.

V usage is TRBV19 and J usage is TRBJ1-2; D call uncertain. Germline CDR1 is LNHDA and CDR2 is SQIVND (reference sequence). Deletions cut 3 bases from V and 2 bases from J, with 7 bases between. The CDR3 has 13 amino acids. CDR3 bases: TGTGCCAGTAGTATTGACAAGAACTATGGCTACACCTTC. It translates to CASSIDKNYGYTF.

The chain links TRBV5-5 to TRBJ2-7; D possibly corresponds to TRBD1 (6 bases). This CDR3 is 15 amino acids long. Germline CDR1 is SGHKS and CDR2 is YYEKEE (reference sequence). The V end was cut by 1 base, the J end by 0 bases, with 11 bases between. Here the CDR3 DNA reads TGTGCCAGCAGCTTGACGGGACACATCTCCTACGAGCAGTACTTC. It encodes CASSLTGHISYEQYF.

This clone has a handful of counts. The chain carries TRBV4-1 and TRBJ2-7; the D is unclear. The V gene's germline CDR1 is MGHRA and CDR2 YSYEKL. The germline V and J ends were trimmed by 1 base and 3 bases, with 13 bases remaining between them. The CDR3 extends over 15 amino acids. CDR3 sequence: CASSQARSTFYEQYF. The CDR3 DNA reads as TGCGCCAGCAGCCAAGCCCGGAGCACCTTCTACGAGCAGTACTTC.

The CDR3 DNA reads as TGTGCCAGCAGACAGGGGGCGATAGGGGAGCAGTACTTC. It specifies CASRQGAIGEQYF. This chain uses TRBV2 with TRBJ2-7; 9 bases line up with TRBD1. J lost 7 bases, V lost 6 bases, and 7 bases had no gene match. This CDR3 contains 13 residues. Germline assignment: CDR1 SNHLY and CDR2 FYNNEI.

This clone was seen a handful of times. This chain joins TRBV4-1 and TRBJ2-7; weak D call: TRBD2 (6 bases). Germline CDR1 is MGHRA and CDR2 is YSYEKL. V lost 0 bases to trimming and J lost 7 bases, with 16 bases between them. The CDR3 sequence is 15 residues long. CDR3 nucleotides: TGCGCCAGCAGCCAAGATCACGTCCGGGGGTGGGAGCAGTACTTC. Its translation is CASSQDHVRGWEQYF.

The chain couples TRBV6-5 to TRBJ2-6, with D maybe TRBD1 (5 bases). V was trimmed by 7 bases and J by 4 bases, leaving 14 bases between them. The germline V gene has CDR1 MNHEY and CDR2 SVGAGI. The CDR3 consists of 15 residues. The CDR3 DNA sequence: TGTGCCAGCACCGCGGAAAAGGGGGGGGCCAACGTCCTGACTTTC. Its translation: CASTAEKGGANVLTF.

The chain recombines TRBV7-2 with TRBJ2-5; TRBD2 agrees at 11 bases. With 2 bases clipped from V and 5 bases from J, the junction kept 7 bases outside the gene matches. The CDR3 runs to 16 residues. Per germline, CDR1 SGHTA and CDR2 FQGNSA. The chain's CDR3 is CASSLYSGRAGETQYF. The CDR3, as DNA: TGTGCCAGCAGCTTATATAGCGGGAGGGCTGGGGAGACCCAGTACTTC.

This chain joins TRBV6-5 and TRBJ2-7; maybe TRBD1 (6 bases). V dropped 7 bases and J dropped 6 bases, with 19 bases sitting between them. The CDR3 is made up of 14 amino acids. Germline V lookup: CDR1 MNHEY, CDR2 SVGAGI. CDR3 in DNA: TGTGCCAGCACCGAGAGGGGGATCTCGGGCGAGCAGTACTTC. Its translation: CASTERGISGEQYF.